This T cell receptor beta chain was documented in a study of blood T cell repertoires in COVID-19 (TCRdb year 2020). Regarding the study in general: Collaborator samples came from the United States, Italy and Spain and covered acute and convalescent phases of COVID-19. The material from the prospective study consisted of cDNA or gDNA derived from T cells, B-cell-depleted T cells, or PBMCs. Subjects who had been exposed to COVID-19, were actively infected with it, or had recovered from it provided the deeply sampled blood TCRbeta repertoires that made up the dataset. The repertoires were released in a freely available public database intended as a resource for research on the immune response to SARS-CoV-2. The samples were drawn from the first 160 participants of the ongoing ImmuneRACE study and from 1,254 subjects provided by 6 global collaborators. Sample metadata almost always included a de-identified subject ID, COVID-19 status, age in years and sex. Where HLA class I and class II types were available, the types were taken from metadata supplied by the sample provider, not from assay-based typing.

At one collaborating source in Seattle, patients were enrolled during active infection and were followed longitudinally through the course of disease. The collaborating institutions used their own protocols to collect whole blood in K2EDTA tubes. For TCRbeta analysis, collaborators shipped samples in one of three forms: frozen whole blood, isolated PBMCs, or DNA extracted from either of those sample types. TCRbeta CDR3 regions were amplified from genomic DNA by means of the immunoSEQ Assay, a bias-controlled multiplex PCR. Per the source publication's procedure: Within the assay, amplification of reference gene primers was used to estimate how many nucleated cells each sample contained. Sequence reads were collapsed and filtered to measure the absolute abundance of every unique TCRbeta CDR3 rearrangement. For each sample, productive Simpson clonality was calculated as the square root of Simpson's diversity index over productive rearrangements. The table comes from immuneACCESS by way of TCRdb, which keeps in-frame sequences with V and J called. Part of the clones is missing from these tables; in studies checked, under half for an unresolved V gene and the rest for unknown reasons. D and trimming come from the DNA, and the V and J calls and clone size come from that table. The sample table records about 270,000 clones; 86% of these occur just once. Less than 15% of the sample comes from the top ten.

A word on this clone: Its antigen specificity is not known. No base-level quality is on record; no much larger clone is a single base apart.

General findings and caveats noted by the study authors: The quantity of clinical and demographic metadata differed by source and by participant and was supplied without curation.

Including cysteine and phenylalanine, the CDR3 has 15 amino acids. The DNA shown is the 45-base CDR3, in frame from base 1. CDR1 and CDR2 (GTSNPN, SVGIG) derive from the germline V gene (reference sequence). V lost 0 bases and J lost 4 bases; the stretch between them is 14 bases long. The sample was peripheral blood. The chain was built from TRBV30 and TRBJ2-3; TRBD2 is a possible D gene, resting on 7 matching bases. This receptor was identified in a woman aged 25 to 39 with COVID-19, enrolled during active disease. The DNA is TGTGCCTGGAGTGTAATGTGGGGGGGCGCAGATACGCAGTATTTT. This gives the protein CAWSVMWGGADTQYF.